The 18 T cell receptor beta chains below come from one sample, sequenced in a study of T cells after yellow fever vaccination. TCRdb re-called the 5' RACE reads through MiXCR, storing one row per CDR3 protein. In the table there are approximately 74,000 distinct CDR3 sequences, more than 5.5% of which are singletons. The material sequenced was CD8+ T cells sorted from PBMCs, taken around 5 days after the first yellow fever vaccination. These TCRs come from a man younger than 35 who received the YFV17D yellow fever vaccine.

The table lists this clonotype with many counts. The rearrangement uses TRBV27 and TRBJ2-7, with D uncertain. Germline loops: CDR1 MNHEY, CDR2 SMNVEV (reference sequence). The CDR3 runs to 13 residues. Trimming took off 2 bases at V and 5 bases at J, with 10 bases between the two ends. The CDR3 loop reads CASSLGGRHEQYF. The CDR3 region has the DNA TGTGCCAGCAGTTTAGGCGGTAGGCACGAGCAGTACTTC.

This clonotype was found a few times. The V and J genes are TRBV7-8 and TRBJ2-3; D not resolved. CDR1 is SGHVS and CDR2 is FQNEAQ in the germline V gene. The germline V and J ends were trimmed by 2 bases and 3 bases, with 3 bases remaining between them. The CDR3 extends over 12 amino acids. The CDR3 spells CASSLMTDTQYF. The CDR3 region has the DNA TGTGCCAGCAGCTTAATGACAGATACGCAGTATTTT.

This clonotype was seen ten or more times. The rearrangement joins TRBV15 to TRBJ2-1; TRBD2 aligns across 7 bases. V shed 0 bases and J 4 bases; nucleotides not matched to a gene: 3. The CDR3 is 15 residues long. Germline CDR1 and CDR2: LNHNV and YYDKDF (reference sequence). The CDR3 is CATSRDRGDYNEQFF. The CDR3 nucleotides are TGTGCCACCAGCAGAGATCGGGGGGATTACAATGAGCAGTTCTTC. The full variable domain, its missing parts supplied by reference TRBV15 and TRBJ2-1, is DAMVIQNPRYQVTQFGKPVTLSCSQTLNHNVMYWYQQKSSQAPKLLFHYYDKDFNNEADTPDNFQSRRPNTSFCFLDIRSPGLGDTAMYLCATSRDRGDYNEQFFGPGTRLTVL.

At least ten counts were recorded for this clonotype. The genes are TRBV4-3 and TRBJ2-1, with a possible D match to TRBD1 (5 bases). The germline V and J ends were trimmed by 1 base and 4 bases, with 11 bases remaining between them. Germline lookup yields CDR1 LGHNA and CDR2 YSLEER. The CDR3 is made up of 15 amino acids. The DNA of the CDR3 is TGCGCCAGCAGCCAAGTAGGAACAGGATACAATGAGCAGTTCTTC. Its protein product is CASSQVGTGYNEQFF.

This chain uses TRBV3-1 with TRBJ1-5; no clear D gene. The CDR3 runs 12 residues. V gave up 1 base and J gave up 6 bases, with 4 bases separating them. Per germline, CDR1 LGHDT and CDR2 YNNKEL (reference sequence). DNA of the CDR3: TGTGCCAGCAGCCAAGGCTCTCAGCCCCAGCATTTT. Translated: CASSQGSQPQHF.

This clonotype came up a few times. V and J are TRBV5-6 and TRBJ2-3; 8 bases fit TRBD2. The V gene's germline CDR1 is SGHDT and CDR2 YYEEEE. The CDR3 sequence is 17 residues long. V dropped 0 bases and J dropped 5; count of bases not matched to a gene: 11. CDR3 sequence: CASSLVYRGGHRDTQYF. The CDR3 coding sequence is TGTGCCAGCAGCTTGGTGTATCGCGGGGGGCATCGAGATACGCAGTATTTT.

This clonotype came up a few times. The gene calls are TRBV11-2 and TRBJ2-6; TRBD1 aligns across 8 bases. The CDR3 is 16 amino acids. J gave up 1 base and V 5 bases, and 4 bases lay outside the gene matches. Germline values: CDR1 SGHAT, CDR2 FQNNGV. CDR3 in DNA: TGTGCCAGCAGCCGCAGACAGGGGTCTGGGGCCAACGTCCTGACTTTC. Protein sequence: CASSRRQGSGANVLTF.

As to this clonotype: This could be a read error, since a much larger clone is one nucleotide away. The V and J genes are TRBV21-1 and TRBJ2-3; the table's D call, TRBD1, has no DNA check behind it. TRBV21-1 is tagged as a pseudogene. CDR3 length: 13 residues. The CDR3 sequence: CARRARLTDTQYF. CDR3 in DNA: TGTGCCAGGCGGGCCAGGTTGACAGATACGCAGTATTTT.

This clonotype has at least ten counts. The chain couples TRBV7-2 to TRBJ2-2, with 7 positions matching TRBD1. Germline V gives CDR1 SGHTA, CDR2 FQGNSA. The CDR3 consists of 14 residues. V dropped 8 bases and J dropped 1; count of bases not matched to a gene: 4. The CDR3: CASLRTGNTGELFF. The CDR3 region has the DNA TGTGCCAGCTTACGGACAGGGAACACCGGGGAGCTGTTTTTT.

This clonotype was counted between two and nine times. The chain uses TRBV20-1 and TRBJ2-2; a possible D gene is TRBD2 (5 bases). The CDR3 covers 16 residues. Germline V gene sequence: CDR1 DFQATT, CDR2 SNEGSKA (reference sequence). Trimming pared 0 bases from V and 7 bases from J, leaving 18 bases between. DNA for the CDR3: TGCAGTGCTAGAGATGGATCTTCGGGAATGGGCGGGGAGCTGTTTTTT. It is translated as CSARDGSSGMGGELFF.

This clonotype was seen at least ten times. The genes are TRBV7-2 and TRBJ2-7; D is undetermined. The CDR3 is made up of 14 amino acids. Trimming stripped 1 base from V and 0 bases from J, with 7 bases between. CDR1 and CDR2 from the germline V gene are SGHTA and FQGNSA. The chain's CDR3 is CASSLVRSSYEQYF. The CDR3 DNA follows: TGTGCCAGCAGCTTAGTAAGGAGCTCCTACGAGCAGTACTTC. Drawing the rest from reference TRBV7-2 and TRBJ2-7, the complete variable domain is GAGVSQSPSNKVTEKGKDVELRCDPISGHTALYWYRQSLGQGLEFLIYFQGNSAPDKSGLPSDRFSAERTGGSVSTLTIQRTQQEDSAVYLCASSLVRSSYEQYFGPGTRLTVT.

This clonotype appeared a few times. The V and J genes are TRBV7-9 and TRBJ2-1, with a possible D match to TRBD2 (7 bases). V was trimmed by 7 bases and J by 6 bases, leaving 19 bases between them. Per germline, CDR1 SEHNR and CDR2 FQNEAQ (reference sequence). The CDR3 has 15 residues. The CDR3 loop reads CASTPSGGGPNEQFF. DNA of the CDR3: TGTGCCAGCACCCCATCTGGGGGGGGCCCCAATGAGCAGTTCTTC.

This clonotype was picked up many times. The CDR3 here is CASSPGSVLRNEQFF. The CDR3, as DNA: TGTGCCAGCAGCCCCGGCTCTGTTCTTAGAAATGAGCAGTTCTTC. J is TRBJ2-1 and V is TRBV9; D is unresolved. The CDR3 extends over 15 amino acids. CDR1 and CDR2 from the germline V gene are SGDLS and YYNGEE. The V end lost 4 bases, the J end lost 7 bases, and 18 bases lay between the germline ends.

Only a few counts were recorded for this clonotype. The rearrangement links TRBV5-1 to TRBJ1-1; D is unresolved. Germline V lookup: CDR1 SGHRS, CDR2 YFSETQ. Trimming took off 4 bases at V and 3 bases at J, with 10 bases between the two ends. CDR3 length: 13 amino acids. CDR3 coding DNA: TGCGCCAGCAGCCCCCGAGGATACACTGAAGCTTTCTTT. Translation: CASSPRGYTEAFF.

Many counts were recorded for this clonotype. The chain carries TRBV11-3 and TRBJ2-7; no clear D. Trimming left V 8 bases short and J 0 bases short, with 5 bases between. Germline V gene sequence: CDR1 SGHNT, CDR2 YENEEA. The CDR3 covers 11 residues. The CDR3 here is CASPNSYEQYV. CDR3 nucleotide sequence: TGTGCCAGCCCGAACTCCTACGAGCAGTACGTC.

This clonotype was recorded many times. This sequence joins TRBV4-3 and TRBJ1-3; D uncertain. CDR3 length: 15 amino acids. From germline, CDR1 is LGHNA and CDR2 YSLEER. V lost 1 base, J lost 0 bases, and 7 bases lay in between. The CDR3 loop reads CASSQVGSSGNTIYF. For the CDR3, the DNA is TGCGCCAGCAGCCAAGTTGGGAGCTCTGGAAACACCATATATTTT.

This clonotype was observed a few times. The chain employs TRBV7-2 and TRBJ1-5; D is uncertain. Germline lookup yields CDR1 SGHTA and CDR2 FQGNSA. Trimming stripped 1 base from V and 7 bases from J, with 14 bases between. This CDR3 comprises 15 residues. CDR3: CASSLDTGYGQPQHF. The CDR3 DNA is TGTGCCAGCAGCTTAGATACGGGTTACGGCCAGCCCCAGCATTTT.

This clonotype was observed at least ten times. CDR3 DNA sequence: TGTGCCACCAGTGAGGGGACAAGTAGCTCCTACAATGAGCAGTTCTTC. Encoded protein: CATSEGTSSSYNEQFF. The rearrangement links TRBV24-1 to TRBJ2-1; perhaps TRBD1 as D (6 bases). This CDR3 has 16 residues. Germline V gene data show CDR1 as KGHDR and CDR2 as SFDVKD. Deletions cut 4 bases from V and 0 bases from J, with 12 bases between.